This TCR beta chain appears in the sequencing data of a study of T cell responses to AZD1222 COVID-19 vaccine (dated by TCRdb to about 2021). Background on the whole study: Because spike-specific TCR depth and breadth did not differ between the two schedules, AZD1222 recipients who got a second dose at roughly 4 weeks were pooled with those who got a second dose at roughly 12 weeks. A total of approximately 240 trial participants underwent TCR sequencing, of whom 207 had received two doses of AZD1222 and about 25 had received two doses of the MenACWY control vaccine. Trial participants were enrolled by age into subgroups of 18-55, 56-69 and 70-plus years, and approximately 150, 30 and 60 TCR-sequenced participants, respectively, were included in these subgroups.

Beyond this particular receptor, the publication reports: Reportedly, close to half of the unique spike-specific TCRs recognized epitopes lying outside the regions that are mutated in the B.1.351 and B.1.1.7 variants. Because no samples from the day 14 peak response were available, repertoires could be characterized only after the peak T cell response. In the small 56-69-year group, the increase in depth fell short of significance, most likely because of low power. Vaccine-associated CD4 TCRs spanned the whole spike protein, with dominant responses in regions 160-218 and 743-854. Most participants were white British and females outnumbered males, and the authors suggested that clonal diversity may have been underestimated. Spike-specific TCR breadth and depth rose significantly after two AZD1222 doses compared with day 0 and with MenACWY recipients. Conclusions about previously exposed vaccinees were limited because only 5 or 6 AZD1222 recipients were SARS-CoV-2 seropositive at baseline.

The CDR3 regions of human TCRbeta chains were analyzed by immunosequencing. The authors' analysis ran thus. Repertoire TCRs were matched against a reference library of SARS-CoV-2-specific TCRs generated with the MIRA antigen-specificity platform. Breadth was defined as the fraction of unique TCRs that were SARS-CoV-2-associated. Depth was defined as the fraction of total T cells that were SARS-CoV-2-associated. Using the MIRA data, every spike-specific TCR was mapped to the spike region that the TCR reacted to and assigned to either a CD4 or a CD8 class. Log10-transformed breadth and depth values were compared by one-way ANOVA with Sidak's multiple comparisons tests. This immuneACCESS table, as held by TCRdb, lists in-frame sequences with V and J called but not all clones. Of the missing ones, under half trace to an unresolved V gene in checked studies; the others have no known cause. For V, J and clone size, that table is used; D and trimming come from the DNA. This sample is represented by 100,000 to 150,000 clones; approximately 90% of them were singletons. 1.1% of the sample is held by the ten biggest clonotypes.

Reading the germline V gene gives CDR1 MNHGY and CDR2 SAAAGT. The junction carries 15 bases between V and J, which are trimmed by 8 bases and 8 bases respectively. The CDR3 has 13 amino acids, counting the end cysteine and phenylalanine. Only the CDR3 region is kept as DNA, spanning 39 bases read in frame from base 1. Turning to this clone: Its recognized antigen is unknown. Qualities for individual bases were not recorded, and no much larger clone is one base off.

The time point label here, explained by the study, means: baseline before first vaccination. The vaccinee samples were drawn from two UK trials, COV001 and COV002, one of which was a single-blind randomized controlled phase 2/3 trial testing AZD1222 (ChAdOx1 nCoV-19) in healthy adults. For TCRbeta chain sequencing, PBMC samples from trial participants were taken at day 0 and at day 28 after the second dose. The sequence was obtained from an adult in good health. The specimen was peripheral blood, collected on day 0 of AZD1222 vaccination. The chain uses TRBV6-8 and TRBJ1-4, with the D gene call left open. In nucleotides, the sequence is TGTGCCAGCGAGGGCCTCGACCCCGAAAAACTGTTTTTT. The resulting protein is CASEGLDPEKLFF.